A single sample gave rise to the 18 T cell receptor beta chains below, sequenced in a study of CD8 T cells in Susac syndrome. Random hexamers were used to reverse transcribe the RNA input (about 0.5 to 1 ug). Using its own MiXCR run on the immunoSEQ multiplex PCR reads, TCRdb lists one record per CDR3 protein. The sample yields about 190,000 distinct CDR3 sequences, almost 96% seen once. Sequenced sample: CD4+ T cells from PBMCs. Receptor source: a human donor with Susac syndrome.

V and J are TRBV19 and TRBJ1-1; 11 bases line up with TRBD1. The junction had 4 bases not matched to a gene; V was cut back by 6 bases and J by 1 base. The CDR3 consists of 15 residues. Germline V gene lookup returns CDR1 LNHDA and CDR2 SQIVND (reference sequence). CDR3 nucleotide sequence: TGTGCCAGTAGATGGGGACAGGGGGGGAACACTGAAGCTTTCTTT. Its translation: CASRWGQGGNTEAFF.

The chain combines TRBV6-2 or TRBV6-3 with TRBJ2-2, with 10 bases identical to TRBD2. The CDR3 runs 14 residues. The junction had 4 bases not matched to a gene; V was cut back by 6 bases and J by 6 bases. Per germline, CDR1 MNHEY and CDR2 SVGEGT. The CDR3 nucleotides read TGTGCCAGCAGACCGGGACTAGCGTCCGGGGAGCTGTTTTTT. Translated: CASRPGLASGELFF.

This chain joins TRBV29-1 and TRBJ1-1; D perhaps matches TRBD1 (5 bases). Germline V gene data show CDR1 as SQVTM and CDR2 as ANQGSEA. This CDR3 contains 11 residues. Trimming cost V 7 bases and J 7 bases, with 13 bases left between them. CDR3 in DNA: TGCAGCGGGACCCGGGGGGGTGAAGCTTTCTTT. As protein: CSGTRGGEAFF.

This clonotype was found once. This chain joins TRBV30 and TRBJ2-7, with 9 bases matching TRBD1. The length of the CDR3 is 17 residues. CDR1 is GTSNPN, CDR2 SVGIG, per germline (reference sequence). J lost 6 bases, V lost 5 bases, and 20 bases had no gene match. The CDR3 coding sequence is TGTGCCTGGTCGCTGGGATTTCGTCACGGGACAGGGTCCGAGCAGTACTTC. As protein: CAWSLGFRHGTGSEQYF.

The rearrangement joins TRBV3-1 to TRBJ2-1; D is unresolved. CDR1 LGHDT and CDR2 YNNKEL come from the germline V gene (reference sequence). V was shortened by 6 bases and J by 9 bases, with 24 bases between the two germline ends. The CDR3 length is 16 residues. CDR3 amino acids: CASSNQVPRLGSEQFF. CDR3 in DNA: TGTGCCAGCAGTAACCAAGTTCCCCGGCTGGGATCTGAGCAGTTCTTC.

The chain has TRBV7-8 and TRBJ1-1, with a weak D call TRBD1 (6 bases). V shed 3 bases and J shed 1 base, with 15 bases lying between them. This CDR3 comprises 16 residues. Germline values: CDR1 SGHVS, CDR2 FQNEAQ. The DNA of the CDR3 is TGTGCCAGCAGCTTTGGATCTGGACAGACGAACACTGAAGCTTTCTTT. Amino acids: CASSFGSGQTNTEAFF.

The gene calls are TRBV20-1 and TRBJ2-5, with D maybe TRBD2 (5 bases). Germline CDR1 reads DFQATT; CDR2 reads SNEGSKA (reference sequence). The CDR3 runs to 15 residues. With 6 bases removed from V and 2 bases from J, the gap between germline ends came to 19 bases. The CDR3 loop is CSAKTERELQETQYF. In DNA, the CDR3 is TGCAGTGCCAAGACGGAAAGGGAGTTACAAGAGACCCAGTACTTC.

The chain has TRBV2 and TRBJ1-1; D perhaps matches TRBD1 (6 bases). The ends were cut back, 5 bases at V and 6 bases at J, with 16 bases in the middle. CDR1 SNHLY and CDR2 FYNNEI come from the germline V gene. CDR3 length: 14 residues. Written as DNA, the CDR3 is TGTGCCAGCAGTAAGGGGGGCGAGATCGCTGAAGCTTTCTTT. Translated: CASSKGGEIAEAFF.

The chain uses TRBV20-1 and TRBJ2-3; D is ambiguous. V dropped 7 bases and J dropped 4 bases, with 24 bases sitting between them. The germline gives CDR1 DFQATT, CDR2 SNEGSKA (reference sequence). The CDR3 contains 16 residues. As DNA, the CDR3 is TGCAGTGTCGAAAAAGACCGTGGCGGTCCCCCAGATACGCAGTATTTT. Translation gives CSVEKDRGGPPDTQYF.

Here the CDR3 DNA reads TGTGCCAGCAGTTTGCTCTTAAGAGTCAAATTAACCGAAGGATACAATGAGCAGTTCTTC. It specifies CASSLLLRVKLTEGYNEQFF. This sequence joins TRBV12-3 or TRBV12-4 and TRBJ2-1; unclear D gene. The CDR3 runs 20 residues. V lost 3 bases and J lost 4, with 28 bases in between.

The chain has TRBV6-2 or TRBV6-3 and TRBJ1-1; no clear D. V lost 2 bases to trimming and J lost 3 bases, with 10 bases between them. The V gene's germline CDR1 is MNHEY and CDR2 SVGEGT. The length of the CDR3 is 14 residues. This chain's CDR3 is CASSYGGRDTEAFF. The DNA of the CDR3 is TGTGCCAGCAGTTACGGTGGGCGGGACACTGAAGCTTTCTTT.

The V and J genes are TRBV19 and TRBJ1-2, with 9 bases identical to TRBD1. CDR3 length: 16 amino acids. CDR1 LNHDA and CDR2 SQIVND come from the germline V gene (reference sequence). V was pared by 3 bases and J by 3 bases, with 8 bases of the junction left unmatched. The chain's CDR3 is CASSMDRGGLYYGYTF. The CDR3 DNA sequence: TGTGCCAGTAGTATGGACAGGGGAGGTTTGTACTATGGCTACACCTTC.

CDR3 DNA: TGTGCCAGCAGTGCCGCCGGGGAGCTGTTTTTT. Translating gives CASSAAGELFF. The chain joins TRBV12-3 or TRBV12-4 to TRBJ2-2; no definite D call. Trimming removed 5 bases at V and 6 bases at J, with 4 bases between. The CDR3 extends over 11 amino acids.

V usage is TRBV7-2 and J usage is TRBJ1-5, with D unresolved. This CDR3 comprises 15 residues. The ends were cut back, 0 bases at V and 7 bases at J, with 13 bases in the middle. Germline loops: CDR1 SGHTA, CDR2 FQGNSA. CDR3 sequence: CASSLAAAGNQPQHF. The CDR3 bases are TGTGCCAGCAGCTTAGCTGCCGCCGGTAACCAGCCCCAGCATTTT.

V usage is TRBV20-1 and J usage is TRBJ1-1, with TRBD1 as a possible D gene (5 bases). This CDR3 is 14 amino acids long. V was shortened by 3 bases and J by 0 bases, with 11 bases between the two germline ends. Germline values: CDR1 DFQATT, CDR2 SNEGSKA (reference sequence). CDR3 bases: TGCAGTGCTAGTCCCACAGGTTTGAACACTGAAGCTTTCTTT. Its translation is CSASPTGLNTEAFF.

A single count supports this clonotype. The V and J genes are TRBV6-2 or TRBV6-3 and TRBJ2-7; possibly TRBD2 for D (6 bases). The CDR3 runs to 15 residues. V shed 0 bases and J shed 5 bases, with 14 bases lying between them. The V gene's germline CDR1 is MNHEY and CDR2 SVGEGT. The CDR3: CASSYSTGEFDEQYF. CDR3 sequence (DNA): TGTGCCAGCAGTTACTCGACGGGGGAGTTCGACGAGCAGTACTTC.

The rearrangement uses TRBV6-5 and TRBJ2-7; 11 nucleotides align to TRBD2. J gave up 3 bases and V 1 base, and 8 bases lay outside the gene matches. CDR1 is MNHEY and CDR2 is SVGAGI in the germline V gene. This CDR3 has 17 residues. The CDR3 coding sequence is TGTGCCAGCAGTTACTTCCTAGCGGGGGGCCAACACTACGAGCAGTACTTC. It is translated as CASSYFLAGGQHYEQYF.

The V call is TRBV7-9, the J call TRBJ1-5; D is possibly TRBD1 (6 bases). The CDR3 has 16 amino acids. V was cut by 1 base and J by 6 bases, with 16 bases left in between. CDR1 SEHNR and CDR2 FQNEAQ come from the germline V gene (reference sequence). The CDR3 DNA follows: TGTGCCAGCAGCTTAGTAGGGGGGGATTCAAGTCAGCCCCAGCATTTT. It is translated as CASSLVGGDSSQPQHF.